This TCR beta chain was sequenced in a study of cytomegalovirus exposure and HLA in healthy donors. Points from the study as a whole: The study listed 164 cytomegalovirus-associated TCR beta chains. In vitro experiments confirmed that a few CMV-associated chains were specific for CMV antigens. Analysis was performed later, and it showed HLA-associated TCR beta chains to be more clonally expanded than equally common others. Several of the most significant clusters were apparently associated with common viral pathogens in a later analysis.

V trimming: 5 bases; J trimming: 4 bases; junction bases outside the gene matches: 7. In germline, CDR1 is MNHEY, CDR2 SVGAGI. The CDR3 is 15 residues long. For this clone: Its antigen is unknown.

60 Vbeta and 13 Jbeta primers were used in PCR. Clones were read by immunoSEQ multiplex PCR, and TCRdb kept only the in-frame ones, dropping some. The data show 150,000 to 200,000 clones, approximately 84% seen once. The chain employs TRBV6-5 and TRBJ2-7; TRBD1 agrees at 11 bases. The TCR comes from a girl aged 5-17 years in good health and CMV-seropositive. Sequenced: PBMCs. This CDR3 is CASSRPGQGGYEQYF. The CDR3 DNA reads TGTGCCAGCAGTCGTCCGGGACAGGGGGGGTACGAGCAGTACTTC.